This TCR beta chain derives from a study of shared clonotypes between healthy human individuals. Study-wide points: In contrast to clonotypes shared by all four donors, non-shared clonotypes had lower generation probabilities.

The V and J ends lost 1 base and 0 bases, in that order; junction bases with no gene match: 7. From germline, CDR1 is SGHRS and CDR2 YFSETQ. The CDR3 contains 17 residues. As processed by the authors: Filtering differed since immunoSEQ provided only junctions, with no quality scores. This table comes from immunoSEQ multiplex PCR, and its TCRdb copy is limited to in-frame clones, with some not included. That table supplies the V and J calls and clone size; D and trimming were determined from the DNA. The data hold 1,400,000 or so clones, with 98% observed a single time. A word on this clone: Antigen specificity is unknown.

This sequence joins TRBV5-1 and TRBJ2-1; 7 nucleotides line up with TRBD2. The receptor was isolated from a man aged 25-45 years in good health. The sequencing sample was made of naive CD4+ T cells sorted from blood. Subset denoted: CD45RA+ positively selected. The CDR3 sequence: CASSLFTLADSYNEQFF. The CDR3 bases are TGCGCCAGCAGCTTGTTCACCCTAGCGGACTCCTACAATGAGCAGTTCTTC.